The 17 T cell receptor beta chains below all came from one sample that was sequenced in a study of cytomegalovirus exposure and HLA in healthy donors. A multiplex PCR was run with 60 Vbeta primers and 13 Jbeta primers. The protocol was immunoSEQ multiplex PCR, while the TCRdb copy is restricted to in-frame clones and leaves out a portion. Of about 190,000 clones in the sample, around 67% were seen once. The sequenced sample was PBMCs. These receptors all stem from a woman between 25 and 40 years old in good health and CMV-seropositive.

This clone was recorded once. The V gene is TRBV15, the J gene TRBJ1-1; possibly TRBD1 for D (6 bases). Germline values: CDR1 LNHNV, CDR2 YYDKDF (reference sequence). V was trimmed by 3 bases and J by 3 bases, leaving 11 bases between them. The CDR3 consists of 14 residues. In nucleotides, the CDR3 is TGTGCCACCAGCAGGGACAGCCAGGACACTGAAGCTTTCTTT. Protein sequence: CATSRDSQDTEAFF.

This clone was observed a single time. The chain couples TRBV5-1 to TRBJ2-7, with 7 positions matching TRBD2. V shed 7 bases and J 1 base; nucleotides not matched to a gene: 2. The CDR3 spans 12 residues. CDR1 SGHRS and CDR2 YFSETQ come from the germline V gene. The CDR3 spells CASGAGSYEQYF. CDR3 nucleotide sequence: TGCGCCAGCGGAGCGGGATCCTACGAGCAGTACTTC.

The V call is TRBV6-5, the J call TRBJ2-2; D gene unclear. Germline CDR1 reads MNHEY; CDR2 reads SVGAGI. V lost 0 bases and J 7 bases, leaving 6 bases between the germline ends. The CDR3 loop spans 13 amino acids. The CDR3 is CASSYSNGGELFF. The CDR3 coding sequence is TGTGCCAGCAGTTACTCGAACGGCGGGGAGCTGTTTTTT.

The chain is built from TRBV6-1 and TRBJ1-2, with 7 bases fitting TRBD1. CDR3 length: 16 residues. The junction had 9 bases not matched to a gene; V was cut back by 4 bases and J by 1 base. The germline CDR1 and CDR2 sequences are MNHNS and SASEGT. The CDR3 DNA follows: TGTGCCAGCAGTGGAGGAAGAGGGGGCGATAACTATGGCTACACCTTC. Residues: CASSGGRGGDNYGYTF.

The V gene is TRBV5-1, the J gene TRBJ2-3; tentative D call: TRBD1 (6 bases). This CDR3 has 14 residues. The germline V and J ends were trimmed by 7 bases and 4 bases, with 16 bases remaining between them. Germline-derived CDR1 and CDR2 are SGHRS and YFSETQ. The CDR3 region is CASQDSVVADTQYF. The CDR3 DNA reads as TGCGCCAGCCAGGACAGCGTGGTCGCAGATACGCAGTATTTT.

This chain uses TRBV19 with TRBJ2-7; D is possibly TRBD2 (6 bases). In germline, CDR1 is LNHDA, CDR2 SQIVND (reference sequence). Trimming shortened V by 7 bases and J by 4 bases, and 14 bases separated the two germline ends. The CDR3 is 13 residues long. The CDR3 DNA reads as TGTGCCAGTACCAGAGGGGCGGGGTACGAGCAGTACTTC. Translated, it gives CASTRGAGYEQYF.

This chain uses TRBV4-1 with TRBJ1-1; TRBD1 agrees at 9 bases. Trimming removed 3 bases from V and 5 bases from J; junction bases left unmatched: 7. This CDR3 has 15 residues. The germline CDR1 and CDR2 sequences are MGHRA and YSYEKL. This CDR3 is CASSQAGQGRTEAFF. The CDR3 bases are TGCGCCAGCAGCCAGGCAGGACAGGGGAGGACTGAAGCTTTCTTT.

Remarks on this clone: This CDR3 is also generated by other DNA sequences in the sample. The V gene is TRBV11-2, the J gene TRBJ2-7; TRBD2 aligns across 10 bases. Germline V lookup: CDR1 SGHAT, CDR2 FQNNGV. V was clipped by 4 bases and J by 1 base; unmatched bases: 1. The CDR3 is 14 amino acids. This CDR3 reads CASSWTSGSYEQYF. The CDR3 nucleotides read TGTGCCAGCAGCTGGACTAGCGGATCCTACGAGCAGTACTTC.

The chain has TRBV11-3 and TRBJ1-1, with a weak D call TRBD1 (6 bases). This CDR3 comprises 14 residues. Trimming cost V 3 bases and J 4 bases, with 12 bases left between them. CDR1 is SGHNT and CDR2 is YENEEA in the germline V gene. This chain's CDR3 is CASSFRGGTTEAFF. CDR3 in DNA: TGTGCCAGCAGCTTCAGAGGGGGTACCACTGAAGCTTTCTTT.

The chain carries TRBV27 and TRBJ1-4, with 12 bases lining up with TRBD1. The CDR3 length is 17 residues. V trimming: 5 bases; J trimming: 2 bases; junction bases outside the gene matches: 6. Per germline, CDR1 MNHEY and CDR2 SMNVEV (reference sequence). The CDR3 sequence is CASSPGTGGLTNEKLFF. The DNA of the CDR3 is TGTGCCAGCAGTCCAGGGACAGGGGGCTTGACTAATGAAAAACTGTTTTTT.

The CDR3 protein is CASSNRQGAGELFF. CDR3 sequence (DNA): TGTGCCAGCAGTAATCGACAGGGGGCCGGGGAGCTGTTTTTT. The chain joins TRBV6-1 to TRBJ2-2, with 9 nucleotides matching TRBD1. The junction had 4 bases not matched to a gene; V was cut back by 5 bases and J by 6 bases. The germline V gene has CDR1 MNHNS and CDR2 SASEGT. CDR3 length: 14 amino acids.

The CDR3 nucleotides are TGCGCCAGCAGCCCACACCTTGGGGGGAGCGAGCAGTACTTC. Its protein product is CASSPHLGGSEQYF. The chain links TRBV4-1 to TRBJ2-7, with D possibly being TRBD2 (6 bases). The CDR3 contains 14 residues. V lost 4 bases, J lost 6 bases, and 16 bases lay in between. CDR1 MGHRA and CDR2 YSYEKL come from the germline V gene.

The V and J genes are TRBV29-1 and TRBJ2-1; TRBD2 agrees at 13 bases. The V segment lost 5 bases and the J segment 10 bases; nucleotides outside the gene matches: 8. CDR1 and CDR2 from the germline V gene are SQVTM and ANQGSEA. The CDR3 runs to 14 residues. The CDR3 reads CSVSPGLAGPEQFF. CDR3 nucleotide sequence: TGCAGCGTTTCTCCGGGACTAGCGGGGCCAGAGCAGTTCTTC.

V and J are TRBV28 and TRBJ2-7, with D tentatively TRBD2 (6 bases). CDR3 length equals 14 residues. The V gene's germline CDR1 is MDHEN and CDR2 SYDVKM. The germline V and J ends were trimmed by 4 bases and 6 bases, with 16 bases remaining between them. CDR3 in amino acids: CASSSGLPSGEQYF. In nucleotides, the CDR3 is TGTGCCAGCAGTTCCGGACTACCCTCGGGCGAGCAGTACTTC.

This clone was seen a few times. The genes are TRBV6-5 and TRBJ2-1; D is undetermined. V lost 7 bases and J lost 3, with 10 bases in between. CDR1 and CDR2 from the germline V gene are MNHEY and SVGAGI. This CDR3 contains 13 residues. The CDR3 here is CASTRNIYNEQFF. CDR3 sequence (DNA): TGTGCCAGCACTAGGAACATCTACAATGAGCAGTTCTTC.

CDR3 in DNA: TGTGCCAGCAGTGTAATGAACACTGAAGCTTTCTTT. Protein product: CASSVMNTEAFF. This chain uses TRBV6-1 with TRBJ1-1, with no clear D. This CDR3 contains 12 residues. V was clipped by 4 bases and J by 0 bases, with 3 bases between them. The V gene's germline CDR1 is MNHNS and CDR2 SASEGT.

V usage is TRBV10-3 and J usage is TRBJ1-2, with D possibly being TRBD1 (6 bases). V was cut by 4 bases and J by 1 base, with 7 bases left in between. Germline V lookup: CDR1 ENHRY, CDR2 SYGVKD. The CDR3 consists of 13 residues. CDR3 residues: CAISGTVNYGYTF. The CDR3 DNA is TGTGCCATCAGTGGGACAGTTAACTATGGCTACACCTTC.